This TCR beta chain was sequenced for a study of vaccination and CD4 T cells after COVID-19. Treatment here: roughly ten-day PBMC culture with coronavirus spike peptide pools or control peptides (ViraFEST assay). A remark on this clonotype: What it binds is not known.

Sequenced with the Oncomine TCR Beta short-read assay was DNA taken from cultured CD4+ T cells. MiXCR, run by TCRdb on the PCR reads, gives a single entry per CDR3 protein. The data hold just over 9,500 distinct CDR3 sequences, with approximately 70% observed a single time. This CDR3 spans 22 amino acids. V was cut by 0 bases and J by 2 bases, with 29 bases left in between. Germline V gene sequence: CDR1 MRHNA, CDR2 SNTAGT. The V and J genes are TRBV6-4 and TRBJ1-5; possible D gene TRBD1, 5 bases. Sequencing was performed on CD4+ T cells from blood, cultured in vitro. The sequence came from a human donor who had recovered from COVID-19. CDR3 DNA sequence: TGTGCCAGCAGTGACTCAGTCATTCCAATCAGAGACAGAGTGTTGCGCAATCAGCCCCAGCATTTT. Protein: CASSDSVIPIRDRVLRNQPQHF.